The entry below describes one T cell receptor beta chain. This record belongs to a study of blood T cell repertoires in COVID-19. Turning to the study itself: The study drew acute and convalescent COVID-19 samples from the United States, Italy and Spain.

The CDR3 has 13 amino acids. Trimming removed 5 bases from V and 5 bases from J; junction bases left unmatched: 5. CDR1 and CDR2 (germline): SGHTA, FQGTGA. Original analysis: Reference gene primers were amplified, and this amplification served to estimate nucleated cell counts. Repertoires were generated with immunoSEQ multiplex PCR, while TCRdb's copy carries only in-frame clones and drops some. The DNA gave D and trimming, while V, J and clone size come from that table. The table lists roughly 500,000 clones, 80% to 90% of them singletons. Sample: peripheral blood. The chain combines TRBV7-3 with TRBJ1-1; 7 bases match TRBD1. This clonotype was obtained from a human donor in a cohort sampled during active COVID-19. The DNA of the CDR3 is TGTGCCAGCAGCCAGGGGGGCTGGACTGAAGCTTTCTTT. Translating gives CASSQGGWTEAFF.